A single sample is the source of the 12 T cell receptor beta chains below, sequenced in a study of blood T cell repertoires in COVID-19. Some clones are missing from TCRdb's copy, which holds only in-frame ones; the method was immunoSEQ multiplex PCR. The sample consists of under 450,000 clones, roughly four fifths of them appearing once. Sequencing used peripheral blood. Receptors were obtained from a human donor with acute or convalescent COVID-19. The donor label of this sample is uncertain.

The CDR3 protein is CSVGILGGPNTEAFF. The DNA for the CDR3 is TGCAGCGTTGGTATACTCGGAGGTCCGAACACTGAAGCTTTCTTT. The chain joins TRBV29-1 to TRBJ1-1; no firm D call. This CDR3 comprises 15 residues. Germline V CDR1 and CDR2: SQVTM, ANQGSEA. V gave up 4 bases and J gave up 1 base, with 16 bases separating them.

J is TRBJ2-1 and V is TRBV5-1, with TRBD2 matching over 14 bases. There are 15 residues in the CDR3. Germline trimming cut 4 bases from V and 7 bases from J; bases unmatched to any gene: 4. CDR1 is SGHRS, CDR2 YFSETQ, per germline. The CDR3 region has the DNA TGCGCCAGCAGCGTGACTAGCGGGGGGGTTAATGAGCAGTTCTTC. This translates into CASSVTSGGVNEQFF.

The rearrangement joins TRBV30 to TRBJ1-1; D is uncertain. The CDR3 contains 11 residues. V was clipped by 2 bases and J by 9 bases, with 10 bases between them. CDR1 is GTSNPN, CDR2 SVGIG, per germline (reference sequence). Written as DNA, the CDR3 is TGTGCCTGGAGTAATAAGCCAAAAGCTTTCTTT. Translation: CAWSNKPKAFF.

CDR3 residues: CASSEGGGLYEQYF. CDR3 nucleotide sequence: TGTGCCAGCAGTGAGGGCGGGGGCCTCTACGAGCAGTACTTC. This chain uses TRBV2 with TRBJ2-7; maybe TRBD2 (7 bases). Germline CDR1 is SNHLY and CDR2 is FYNNEI. The V and J ends lost 3 bases and 3 bases respectively, with 12 bases between them. This CDR3 comprises 14 residues. Looking up the rest from reference TRBV2 and TRBJ2-7 gives the full variable domain: EPEVTQTPSHQVTQMGQEVILRCVPISNHLYFYWYRQILGQKVEFLVSFYNNEISEKSEIFDDQFSVERPDGSNFTLKIRSTKLEDSAMYFCASSEGGGLYEQYFGPGTRLTVT.

CDR3 in amino acids: CASSPPNPGVQEAFF. CDR3 in DNA: TGTGCCAGCTCACCACCTAACCCCGGGGTGCAGGAAGCTTTCTTT. V and J are TRBV18 and TRBJ1-1; D ambiguous. Trimming took 0 bases from V and 8 from J, leaving 16 bases between them. The CDR3 runs to 15 residues. CDR1 and CDR2 from the germline V gene are KGHSH and LQKENI.

V gene TRBV7-2 combines with J gene TRBJ1-5; D not certain. The CDR3 loop spans 15 amino acids. V was pared by 2 bases and J by 1 base, with 9 bases between. CDR1 SGHTA and CDR2 FQGNSA come from the germline V gene. This CDR3 is CASSLRSGSNQPQHF. The CDR3 DNA reads TGTGCCAGCAGCTTAAGGAGCGGGAGCAATCAGCCCCAGCATTTT. The entire variable domain, with the rest obtained from reference TRBV7-2 and TRBJ1-5, is as follows: GAGVSQSPSNKVTEKGKDVELRCDPISGHTALYWYRQSLGQGLEFLIYFQGNSAPDKSGLPSDRFSAERTGGSVSTLTIQRTQQEDSAVYLCASSLRSGSNQPQHFGDGTRLSIL.

The chain combines TRBV18 with TRBJ2-4, with 7 bases lining up with TRBD1. CDR1 and CDR2 (germline): KGHSH, LQKENI. The CDR3 is 16 residues long. V lost 2 bases, J lost 3 bases, and 7 bases stayed unmatched. CDR3 sequence: CASSPRGQSFKNIQYF. The CDR3 nucleotides read TGTGCCAGCTCACCAAGGGGACAGAGCTTCAAAAACATTCAGTACTTC.

The CDR3 DNA is TGCGCCAGCAGCCGGGACTCGGTCCCGACATACGAGCAGTACTTC. The encoded protein is CASSRDSVPTYEQYF. The genes are TRBV5-1 and TRBJ2-7; weak D call: TRBD2 (6 bases). V lost 4 bases, J lost 4 bases, and 18 bases lay in between. The CDR3 is 15 amino acids. The V gene's germline CDR1 is SGHRS and CDR2 YFSETQ.

The CDR3 bases are TGTGCCAGCAGGCTAGCGGACAATGAGCAGTTCTTC. Its protein is CASRLADNEQFF. The chain recombines TRBV2 with TRBJ2-1; 7 bases fit TRBD2. CDR3 length: 12 residues. The germline gives CDR1 SNHLY, CDR2 FYNNEI. Trimming took 6 bases from V and 5 from J; bases not matched to a gene: 1. Supplemented by reference TRBV2 and TRBJ2-1, the full variable domain reads EPEVTQTPSHQVTQMGQEVILRCVPISNHLYFYWYRQILGQKVEFLVSFYNNEISEKSEIFDDQFSVERPDGSNFTLKIRSTKLEDSAMYFCASRLADNEQFFGPGTRLTVL.

The chain couples TRBV28 to TRBJ1-1; 7 positions agree with TRBD1. The CDR3 consists of 17 residues. CDR1 MDHEN and CDR2 SYDVKM come from the germline V gene. J gave up 4 bases and V 4 bases, and 15 bases lay outside the gene matches. The CDR3 region has the DNA TGTGCCAGCAGTTCTCCCCGGGACAGACGATTTGTCACTGAAGCTTTCTTT. This translates into CASSSPRDRRFVTEAFF.

V gene TRBV18 combines with J gene TRBJ1-1, with a tentative D call TRBD1 (5 bases). The CDR3 runs 13 residues. Germline V lookup: CDR1 KGHSH, CDR2 LQKENI. With 5 bases removed from V and 0 bases from J, the gap between germline ends came to 7 bases. CDR3 bases: TGTGCCAGCTCAGAACAGGTGAACACTGAAGCTTTCTTT. This codes for CASSEQVNTEAFF. Full variable domain (rest looked up from reference TRBV18 and TRBJ1-1): NAGVMQNPRHLVRRRGQEARLRCSPMKGHSHVYWYRQLPEEGLKFMVYLQKENIIDESGMPKERFSAEFPKEGPSILRIQQVVRGDSAAYFCASSEQVNTEAFFGQGTRLTVV.

This chain links TRBV2 with TRBJ2-2, with 9 nucleotides matching TRBD2. The germline V gene encodes CDR1 SNHLY and CDR2 FYNNEI. With 10 bases clipped from V and 6 bases from J, the junction kept 12 bases outside the gene matches. The CDR3 length is 15 residues. The CDR3 DNA is TGTGCCACGAAGGGGGGGACTAGCAGTTCCGGGGAGCTGTTTTTT. Protein product: CATKGGTSSSGELFF. The full variable domain, completed using reference TRBV2 and TRBJ2-2, is EPEVTQTPSHQVTQMGQEVILRCVPISNHLYFYWYRQILGQKVEFLVSFYNNEISEKSEIFDDQFSVERPDGSNFTLKIRSTKLEDSAMYFCATKGGTSSSGELFFGEGSRLTVL.